The 23 T cell receptor beta chains in this list originate from one sample, sequenced in a study of blood T cell repertoires in COVID-19. Clones were sequenced by immunoSEQ multiplex PCR, and TCRdb holds only the in-frame ones, with some missing. The table records approximately 200,000 clones, around four fifths of them present only once. Sequencing input: PBMCs or T cells enriched from blood (not recorded which). The receptors were sampled from a man aged 35 to 55 who had recovered from COVID-19.

The rearrangement uses TRBV5-4 and TRBJ2-4; 7 bases map to TRBD1. Germline-derived CDR1 and CDR2 are SGHNT and YYREEE (reference sequence). Trimming cost V 2 bases and J 0 bases; bases outside gene matches: 11. The CDR3 totals 18 residues. The CDR3 sequence: CASSFKMGQYLAKNIQYF. CDR3 DNA sequence: TGTGCCAGCAGCTTTAAAATGGGACAGTACCTAGCCAAAAACATTCAGTACTTC.

The chain links TRBV4-1 to TRBJ2-2; D might be TRBD1 (6 bases). Trimming cost V 3 bases and J 0 bases, with 11 bases left between them. CDR1 MGHRA and CDR2 YSYEKL come from the germline V gene. This CDR3 has 16 amino acids. Here the CDR3 DNA reads TGCGCCAGCAGCCAGGAGGACAGATCGAACACCGGGGAGCTGTTTTTT. Translated, it gives CASSQEDRSNTGELFF.

The chain links TRBV4-1 to TRBJ2-2; D not resolved. Trimming cost V 5 bases and J 0 bases, with 13 bases left between them. This CDR3 is 16 amino acids long. Germline values: CDR1 MGHRA, CDR2 YSYEKL. The CDR3 sequence: CASSVTDTANTGELFF. For the CDR3, the DNA is TGCGCCAGCAGCGTAACCGACACAGCGAACACCGGGGAGCTGTTTTTT.

V is TRBV12-3 or TRBV12-4 and J is TRBJ1-1; 9 nucleotides align to TRBD1. The CDR3 runs 11 residues. Trimming cost V 7 bases and J 12 bases; bases outside gene matches: 6. CDR3 residues: CASTHRGLTFF. Here the CDR3 DNA reads TGTGCCAGCACTCACAGGGGGCTAACTTTCTTT.

The table lists this clone with a count of one. The V and J genes are TRBV7-2 and TRBJ1-1, with 7 bases matching TRBD1. From germline, CDR1 is SGHTA and CDR2 FQGNSA. The CDR3 contains 12 residues. The J segment lost 10 bases and the V segment lost 3 bases, leaving 5 bases of the junction unmatched. The CDR3 coding sequence is TGTGCCAGCAGCTTTAGGGCAGGGGGAGCTTTCTTT. Amino acid sequence: CASSFRAGGAFF.

J is TRBJ2-5 and V is TRBV21-1; TRBD1, the table's D call, was not compared with the DNA. TRBV21-1 is a documented pseudogene. This CDR3 contains 17 residues. CDR3 residues: CASSKTKGGAGRETQYF. For the CDR3, the DNA is TGTGCCAGCAGCAAAACGAAAGGGGGCGCGGGACGAGAGACCCAGTACTTC.

The genes are TRBV7-2 and TRBJ1-5, with a weak D call TRBD1 (5 bases). Germline V lookup: CDR1 SGHTA, CDR2 FQGNSA. This CDR3 is 15 amino acids long. V was pared by 1 base and J by 0 bases, with 7 bases between. For the CDR3, the DNA is TGTGCCAGCAGCTTAGGGGACTATAGCAATCAGCCCCAGCATTTT. This translates into CASSLGDYSNQPQHF.

The chain is built from TRBV18 and TRBJ1-6, with 8 nucleotides matching TRBD1. The germline V gene encodes CDR1 KGHSH and CDR2 LQKENI. J gave up 10 bases and V 1 base, and 9 bases lay outside the gene matches. This CDR3 contains 16 residues. In DNA, the CDR3 is TGTGCCAGCTCACCACAAGGACAGGGAAGCGGGTCACCCCTCCACTTT. Protein: CASSPQGQGSGSPLHF.

The J gene is TRBJ2-1, the V gene TRBV5-6, with D hard to call. The germline V gene encodes CDR1 SGHDT and CDR2 YYEEEE. This CDR3 has 12 amino acids. V was clipped by 0 bases and J by 6 bases, with 4 bases between them. The CDR3 DNA is TGTGCCAGCAGCTTGGTATCCAATGAGCAGTTCTTC. This gives the protein CASSLVSNEQFF. Variable domain in full (rest from reference TRBV5-6 and TRBJ2-1): DAGVTQSPTHLIKTRGQQVTLRCSPKSGHDTVSWYQQALGQGPQFIFQYYEEEERQRGNFPDRFSGHQFPNYSSELNVNALLLGDSALYLCASSLVSNEQFFGPGTRLTVL.

A single count supports this clone. The chain couples TRBV6-5 to TRBJ1-2, with 8 bases matching TRBD1. The trim removed 4 bases at V and 8 bases at J, leaving 9 bases unmatched. The CDR3 runs to 14 residues. Germline V gene data show CDR1 as MNHEY and CDR2 as SVGAGI. CDR3 region: CASSSRTGSDGYTF. Written as DNA, the CDR3 is TGTGCCAGCAGTTCCCGGACAGGGTCGGACGGCTACACCTTC.

This chain links TRBV10-3 with TRBJ2-1; weak D call: TRBD1 (6 bases). Germline lookup yields CDR1 ENHRY and CDR2 SYGVKD. V was pared by 7 bases and J by 10 bases, with 17 bases between. This CDR3 has 13 amino acids. The CDR3 nucleotides are TGTGCCATCACCCGAGGGTCCACAGGGGAGCAGTTCTTC. It yields the protein CAITRGSTGEQFF.

The chain employs TRBV10-3 and TRBJ2-7; 10 bases match TRBD1. The CDR3 consists of 15 residues. The germline gives CDR1 ENHRY, CDR2 SYGVKD. V was clipped by 0 bases and J by 6 bases; unmatched bases: 5. The CDR3 is CAISESRDRGGEQYF. CDR3 DNA sequence: TGTGCCATCAGTGAGTCTCGGGACAGGGGAGGCGAGCAGTACTTC.

The sample holds a few counts of this clone. The chain has TRBV6-1 and TRBJ2-1; D gene ambiguous. The V and J ends lost 0 bases and 9 bases respectively, with 15 bases between them. Germline CDR1 is MNHNS and CDR2 is SASEGT. This CDR3 is built from 15 residues. This chain's CDR3 is CASSEAMAARVEQFF. The CDR3 DNA reads TGTGCCAGCAGTGAAGCGATGGCCGCCCGGGTTGAGCAGTTCTTC.

The V gene is TRBV5-8, the J gene TRBJ1-4; D unclear. Germline values: CDR1 SGHTS, CDR2 YDEGEE. This CDR3 is 12 amino acids long. V lost 2 bases and J 7 bases, leaving 6 bases between the germline ends. The CDR3 bases are TGTGCCAGCAGCTTCCTTAGTGAAAAACTGTTTTTT. This translates into CASSFLSEKLFF.

This chain joins TRBV19 and TRBJ1-5; D may be TRBD1 (6 bases). CDR1 LNHDA and CDR2 SQIVND come from the germline V gene (reference sequence). V was pared by 6 bases and J by 3 bases, with 12 bases between. The CDR3 is made up of 14 amino acids. The CDR3 spells CASRGDTNNQPQHF. The CDR3 coding sequence is TGTGCCAGTAGAGGGGACACTAACAATCAGCCCCAGCATTTT.

The V gene is TRBV18, the J gene TRBJ1-2; no clear D. The V end was cut by 3 bases, the J end by 4 bases, with 21 bases between. CDR1 and CDR2 from the germline V gene are KGHSH and LQKENI. The CDR3 consists of 17 residues. The CDR3 sequence: CASSPGSVRSSIYGYTF. The CDR3, as DNA: TGTGCCAGCTCACCCGGGTCGGTTAGGTCCTCAATCTATGGCTACACCTTC.

The genes are TRBV2 and TRBJ2-3, with TRBD1 matching over 7 bases. Germline V gives CDR1 SNHLY, CDR2 FYNNEI. Trimming at V came to 6 bases and at J to 2 bases, leaving 5 bases not matched to a gene. This CDR3 is built from 14 residues. CDR3 coding DNA: TGTGCCAGCAGATGGGACAGAAACACAGATACGCAGTATTTT. The encoded protein is CASRWDRNTDTQYF.

This chain joins TRBV24-1 and TRBJ2-2, with 10 bases matching TRBD2. V lost 6 bases and J lost 6; bases outside the gene matches: 12. Germline V gene sequence: CDR1 KGHDR, CDR2 SFDVKD. The CDR3 is made up of 17 amino acids. This CDR3 is CATSMWSSGRGPGELFF. The CDR3 bases are TGTGCCACCAGTATGTGGTCTAGCGGGAGAGGACCCGGGGAGCTGTTTTTT.

The rearrangement links TRBV18 to TRBJ1-2; no clear D gene. Germline loops: CDR1 KGHSH, CDR2 LQKENI. The CDR3 consists of 12 residues. V lost 6 bases and J 8 bases, leaving 13 bases between the germline ends. CDR3: CASSPREEGYTF. The CDR3 region has the DNA TGTGCCAGCTCCCCTAGAGAGGAGGGCTACACCTTC. The full variable domain, in which reference TRBV18 and TRBJ1-2 provide the parts outside the CDR3, is NAGVMQNPRHLVRRRGQEARLRCSPMKGHSHVYWYRQLPEEGLKFMVYLQKENIIDESGMPKERFSAEFPKEGPSILRIQQVVRGDSAAYFCASSPREEGYTFGSGTRLTVV.

The J gene is TRBJ2-1, the V gene TRBV19; 11 positions match TRBD1. The V gene end was trimmed by 8 bases and the J gene end by 4 bases; junction bases not matched to a gene: 7. This CDR3 region has 15 residues. Germline CDR1 LNHDA, CDR2 SQIVND (reference sequence). The CDR3 sequence: CASSKWDRGYNEQFF. CDR3 DNA: TGTGCCAGTTCGAAGTGGGACAGGGGGTACAATGAGCAGTTCTTC.

The genes are TRBV4-1 and TRBJ2-7; tentative D call: TRBD2 (5 bases). This CDR3 comprises 12 residues. Germline V gene data show CDR1 as MGHRA and CDR2 as YSYEKL. V was cut by 4 bases and J by 3 bases, with 7 bases left in between. The DNA for the CDR3 is TGCGCCAGCAGCCCCGGAGGCTACGAGCAGTACTTC. Residues: CASSPGGYEQYF.

CDR3: CASSGTGGTDTQYF. The CDR3 coding sequence is TGTGCCAGCAGCGGGACAGGGGGCACAGATACGCAGTATTTT. The J gene is TRBJ2-3, the V gene TRBV6-5, with 10 bases identical to TRBD1. There are 14 residues in the CDR3. After removal of 6 bases from V and 1 base from J, the junction contained 1 base not matched to a gene. Germline loops: CDR1 MNHEY, CDR2 SVGAGI.

The genes are TRBV9 and TRBJ1-4, with TRBD1 as a possible D gene (5 bases). This CDR3 is 18 amino acids long. From germline, CDR1 is SGDLS and CDR2 YYNGEE. Trimming took 3 bases from V and 8 from J, leaving 26 bases between them. CDR3 residues: CASSANPRDSLGGEKLFF. Here the CDR3 DNA reads TGTGCCAGCAGCGCCAATCCCCGGGACTCTCTCGGAGGGGAAAAACTGTTTTTT.